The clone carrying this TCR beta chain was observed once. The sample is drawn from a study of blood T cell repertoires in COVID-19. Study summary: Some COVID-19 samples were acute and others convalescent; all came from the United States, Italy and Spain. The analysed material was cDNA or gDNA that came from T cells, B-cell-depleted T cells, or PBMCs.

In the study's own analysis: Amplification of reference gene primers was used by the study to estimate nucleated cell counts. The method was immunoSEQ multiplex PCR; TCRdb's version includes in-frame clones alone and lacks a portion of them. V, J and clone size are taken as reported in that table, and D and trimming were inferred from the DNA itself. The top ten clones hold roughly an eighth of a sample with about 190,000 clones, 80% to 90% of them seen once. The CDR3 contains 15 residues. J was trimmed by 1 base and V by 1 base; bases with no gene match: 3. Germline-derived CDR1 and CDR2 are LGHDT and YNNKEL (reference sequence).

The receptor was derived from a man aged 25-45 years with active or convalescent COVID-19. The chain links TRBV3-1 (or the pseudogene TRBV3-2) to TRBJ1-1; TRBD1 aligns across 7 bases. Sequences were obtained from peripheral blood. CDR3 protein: CASSQAGDRNTEAFF. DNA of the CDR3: TGTGCCAGCAGCCAAGCCGGGGACAGGAACACTGAAGCTTTCTTT.